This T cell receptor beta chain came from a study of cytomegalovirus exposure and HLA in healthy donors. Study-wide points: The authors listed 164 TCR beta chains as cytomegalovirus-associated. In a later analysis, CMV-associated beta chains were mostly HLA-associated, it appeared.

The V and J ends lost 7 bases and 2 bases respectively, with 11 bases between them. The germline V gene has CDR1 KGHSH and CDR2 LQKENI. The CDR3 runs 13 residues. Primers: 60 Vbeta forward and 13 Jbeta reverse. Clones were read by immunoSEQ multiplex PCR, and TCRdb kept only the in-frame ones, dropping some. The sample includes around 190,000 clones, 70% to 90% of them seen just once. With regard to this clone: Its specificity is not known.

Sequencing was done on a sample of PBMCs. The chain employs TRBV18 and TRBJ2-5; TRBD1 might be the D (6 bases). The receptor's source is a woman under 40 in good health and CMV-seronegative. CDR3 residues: CASCTGTQETQYF. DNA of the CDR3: TGTGCCAGCTGTACCGGGACACAAGAGACCCAGTACTTC. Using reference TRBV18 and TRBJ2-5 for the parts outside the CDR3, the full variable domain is NAGVMQNPRHLVRRRGQEARLRCSPMKGHSHVYWYRQLPEEGLKFMVYLQKENIIDESGMPKERFSAEFPKEGPSILRIQQVVRGDSAAYFCASCTGTQETQYFGPGTRLLVL.